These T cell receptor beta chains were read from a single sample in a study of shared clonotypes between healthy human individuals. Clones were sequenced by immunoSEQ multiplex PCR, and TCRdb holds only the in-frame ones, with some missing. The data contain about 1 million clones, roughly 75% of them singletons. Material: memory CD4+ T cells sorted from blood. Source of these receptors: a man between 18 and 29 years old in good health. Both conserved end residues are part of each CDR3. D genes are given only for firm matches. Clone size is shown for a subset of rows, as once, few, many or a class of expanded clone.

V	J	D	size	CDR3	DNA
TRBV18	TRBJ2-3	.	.	CASSPVLDYGDTQYF	TGTGCCAGCTCACCAGTCCTAGACTATGGGGATACGCAGTATTTT
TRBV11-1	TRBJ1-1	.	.	CASSFDQRATEAFF	TGTGCCAGCAGCTTTGATCAACGTGCCACTGAAGCTTTCTTT
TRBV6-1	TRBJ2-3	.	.	CASSADPTSTDTQYF	TGTGCCAGCAGTGCGGACCCTACTAGCACAGATACGCAGTATTTT
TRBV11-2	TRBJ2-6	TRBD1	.	CASSSWDRGNSGANVLTF	TGTGCCAGCAGCTCCTGGGACAGGGGGAACTCTGGGGCCAACGTCCTGACTTTC
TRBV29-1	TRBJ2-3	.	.	CSGLFTDTQYF	TGCAGCGGATTATTCACAGATACGCAGTATTTT
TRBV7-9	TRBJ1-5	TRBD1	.	CASGGGQGSNQPQHF	TGTGCCAGCGGGGGTGGACAGGGTAGCAATCAGCCCCAGCATTTT
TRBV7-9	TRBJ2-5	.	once	CASSLGGLPPSETQYF	TGTGCCAGCAGCTTAGGGGGTCTACCTCCCAGCGAGACCCAGTACTTC
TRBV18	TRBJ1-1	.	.	CASSPRDPPGVFF	TGTGCCAGCTCACCAAGGGATCCCCCAGGGGTTTTCTTT
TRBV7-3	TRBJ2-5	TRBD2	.	CASSLSGGAETQYF	TGTGCCAGCAGCTTGAGCGGGGGGGCTGAGACCCAGTACTTC
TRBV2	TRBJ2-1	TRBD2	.	CASRLLAGGLNEQFF	TGTGCCAGCAGACTCCTAGCGGGGGGGCTCAATGAGCAGTTCTTC
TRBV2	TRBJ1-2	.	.	CASSVEATANYGYTF	TGTGCCAGCAGTGTGGAGGCGACAGCTAACTATGGCTACACCTTC
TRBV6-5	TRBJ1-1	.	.	CASRVLSTEAFF	TGTGCCAGCAGGGTCCTGAGCACTGAAGCTTTCTTT
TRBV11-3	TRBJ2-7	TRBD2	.	CASSLAGGSSYEQYF	TGTGCCAGCAGCTTGGCGGGGGGTTCATCCTACGAGCAGTACTTC
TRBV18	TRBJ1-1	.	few	CASSPSTGTVNTEAFF	TGTGCCAGCTCACCGTCGACAGGAACGGTGAACACTGAAGCTTTCTTT